What follows are 7 T cell receptor beta chains derived from one specimen sequenced in a study of regulatory T cells in long-lasting Graves disease. Time point of the sample: persistent/refractory GD, antithyroid drugs over 5 years with positive TRAb. Scientists built the TCR library using RNA that was extracted from PBMCs. Both iRepertoire HTBI primers and Arm-PCR of CDR3 regions were used to build the TCR beta libraries. From the multiplex PCR reads, TCRdb called clonotypes with MiXCR, one entry per CDR3 protein. Of 450,000 or so distinct CDR3 sequences listed, roughly 23% were seen once; the top ten hold around 12%. Sequenced material: peripheral blood mononuclear cells (PBMCs), taken when the disease was refractory, from a patient treated with antithyroid drugs. The receptors shown here come from a female donor with Graves disease.

This clonotype was seen at least ten times. The J gene is TRBJ1-2, the V gene TRBV28; D call uncertain. Between the trimmed V and J ends, which lost 5 bases and 12 bases, there was a span of 19 bases. Germline V gene data show CDR1 as MDHEN and CDR2 as SYDVKM. The CDR3 sequence is 13 residues long. In DNA form, the CDR3 reads TGTGCCAGCAGTCATGTTGACTTCCCGAAAGACACCTTC. Translating gives CASSHVDFPKDTF.

This clonotype was seen many times. The chain employs TRBV2 and TRBJ1-3; D not certain. The V gene lost 1 base and the J gene lost 4 bases, with 8 bases spanning the gap. The CDR3 sequence is 14 residues long. Germline V gene sequence: CDR1 SNHLY, CDR2 FYNNEI. The CDR3 coding sequence is TGTGCCAGCAGTGAAGAACCCACGGGAAACACCATATATTTT. Residues: CASSEEPTGNTIYF.

The chain has TRBV20-1 and TRBJ1-3; D remains unclear. The CDR3 extends over 12 amino acids. Between the trimmed V and J ends, which lost 1 base and 3 bases, there was a span of 4 bases. Germline-derived CDR1 and CDR2 are DFQATT and SNEGSKA (reference sequence). The CDR3 DNA sequence: TGCAGTGCTAGAGGCTTTGGAAACACCATATATTTT. Its translation: CSARGFGNTIYF.

This clonotype was observed many times. This chain joins TRBV7-3 and TRBJ2-7, with TRBD1 identical over 7 bases. Germline V lookup: CDR1 SGHTA, CDR2 FQGTGA. Unmatched junction bases numbered 9, after V lost 5 bases and J lost 5 bases. This CDR3 region has 14 residues. The CDR3 sequence: CASSPPGTVHEQYF. The CDR3, as DNA: TGTGCCAGCAGCCCACCCGGGACAGTCCACGAGCAGTACTTC.

V and J are TRBV7-9 and TRBJ2-7; D is unclear. Deletions cut 4 bases from V and 2 bases from J, with 9 bases between. Germline lookup yields CDR1 SEHNR and CDR2 FQNEAQ (reference sequence). The CDR3 contains 13 residues. In nucleotides, the CDR3 is TGTGCCAGCAGCTCACGAGCGACCTACGAGCAGTACTTC. Amino acids: CASSSRATYEQYF. Combining the CDR3 with reference TRBV7-9 and TRBJ2-7 gives the whole variable domain DTGVSQNPRHKITKRGQNVTFRCDPISEHNRLYWYRQTLGQGPEFLTYFQNEAQLEKSRLLSDRFSAERPKGSFSTLEIQRTEQGDSAMYLCASSSRATYEQYFGPGTRLTVT.

Concerning this clonotype: With a much larger clone just one base away, this may be a read error. V gene TRBV2 combines with J gene TRBJ2-7; D is ambiguous. V gave up 7 bases and J gave up 2 bases, with 12 bases separating them. This CDR3 has 13 amino acids. Germline CDR1 SNHLY, CDR2 FYNNEI. CDR3 nucleotide sequence: TGTGCCAGCAAAAGGCGCGAAACCTACGAGCAGTACTTC. This codes for CASKRRETYEQYF. Full variable domain (rest looked up from reference TRBV2 and TRBJ2-7): EPEVTQTPSHQVTQMGQEVILRCVPISNHLYFYWYRQILGQKVEFLVSFYNNEISEKSEIFDDQFSVERPDGSNFTLKIRSTKLEDSAMYFCASKRRETYEQYFGPGTRLTVT.

The chain has TRBV28 and TRBJ2-2; 9 bases align to TRBD2. The CDR3 is made up of 14 amino acids. The germline V gene has CDR1 MDHEN and CDR2 SYDVKM. J was trimmed by 3 bases and V by 6 bases; bases with no gene match: 2. The CDR3 loop is CASRTSGHTGELFF. In DNA, the CDR3 is TGTGCCAGCAGGACTAGCGGACACACCGGGGAGCTGTTTTTT.